Shown below are 18 T cell receptor beta chains from a single sample sequenced in a study of pediatric ulcerative colitis. One to two pinch biopsies were taken from the rectum during colonoscopy. Some clones are missing from TCRdb's copy, which holds only in-frame ones; the method was immunoSEQ multiplex PCR. The repertoire holds approximately 17,000 clones, with about 80% as singletons. The specimen sequenced was gut tissue. Every receptor here comes from a boy aged 10-17 years who was a control in a study of pediatric ulcerative colitis.

This clone was recorded a few times. V usage is TRBV9 and J usage is TRBJ1-1, with unresolved D. The CDR3 totals 14 residues. Trimming pared 3 bases from V and 3 bases from J, leaving 12 bases between. Germline V gene data show CDR1 as SGDLS and CDR2 as YYNGEE. The CDR3: CASSGPGVYTEAFF. The CDR3 DNA follows: TGTGCCAGCAGCGGCCCGGGAGTATACACTGAAGCTTTCTTT. Full variable domain (missing parts from reference TRBV9 and TRBJ1-1): DSGVTQTPKHLITATGQRVTLRCSPRSGDLSVYWYQQSLDQGLQFLIQYYNGEERAKGNILERFSAQQFPDLHSELNLSSLELGDSALYFCASSGPGVYTEAFFGQGTRLTVV.

This clone was observed a few times. The genes are TRBV23-1 and TRBJ1-2; unclear D gene. TRBV23-1 falls under the ORF class, with uncertain function. The CDR3 extends over 16 amino acids. Trimming left V 2 bases short and J 0 bases short, with 13 bases between. Here the CDR3 reads CASSQRTMSTNYGYTF. DNA of the CDR3: TGCGCCAGCAGTCAACGAACAATGTCCACTAACTATGGCTACACCTTC.

The chain links TRBV19 to TRBJ2-7, with 8 bases matching TRBD1. With 3 bases clipped from V and 5 bases from J, the junction kept 12 bases outside the gene matches. The CDR3 runs to 16 residues. Germline V gene data show CDR1 as LNHDA and CDR2 as SQIVND (reference sequence). CDR3 protein: CASSIFLRQGTNEQYF. CDR3 sequence (DNA): TGTGCCAGTAGTATCTTTTTGCGACAGGGGACCAACGAGCAGTACTTC.

V gene TRBV4-1 combines with J gene TRBJ1-5; 7 bases are a match to TRBD1. In germline, CDR1 is MGHRA, CDR2 YSYEKL. Germline trimming cut 5 bases from V and 4 bases from J; bases unmatched to any gene: 2. This CDR3 comprises 13 residues. The CDR3, as DNA: TGCGCCAGCAGCAGACAGGGAAATCAGCCCCAGCATTTT. Translated: CASSRQGNQPQHF.

The chain carries TRBV2 and TRBJ2-7; 11 bases agree with TRBD2. The ends lost 5 bases at V and 0 bases at J; junction bases unmatched: 3. CDR1 and CDR2 from the germline V gene are SNHLY and FYNNEI. The CDR3 spans 15 residues. The CDR3 nucleotides are TGTGCCAGCAGTTTAGCGGGGGGGCCCTCCTACGAGCAGTACTTC. Amino acids: CASSLAGGPSYEQYF.

This clone was found a few times. The sample contains more than one DNA sequence encoding this CDR3. The V gene is TRBV7-9, the J gene TRBJ2-7; TRBD2 aligns across 14 bases. Germline assignment: CDR1 SEHNR and CDR2 FQNEAQ (reference sequence). V was pared by 4 bases and J by 4 bases, with 3 bases of the junction left unmatched. This CDR3 is 15 amino acids long. For the CDR3, the DNA is TGTGCCAGCAGCTCCCGGACTAGCGGGAGGTACGAGCAGTACTTC. Translated: CASSSRTSGRYEQYF. Together with reference TRBV7-9 and TRBJ2-7, the CDR3 gives the full variable domain: DTGVSQNPRHKITKRGQNVTFRCDPISEHNRLYWYRQTLGQGPEFLTYFQNEAQLEKSRLLSDRFSAERPKGSFSTLEIQRTEQGDSAMYLCASSSRTSGRYEQYFGPGTRLTVT.

CDR3 nucleotide sequence: TGTGCCAGCAGGCAAGACAGGGGTTCTGAAGCTTTCTTT. Its translation: CASRQDRGSEAFF. The V and J genes are TRBV2 and TRBJ1-1, with 8 bases aligning to TRBD1. Germline loops: CDR1 SNHLY, CDR2 FYNNEI. Unmatched junction bases numbered 6, after V lost 6 bases and J lost 6 bases. This CDR3 comprises 13 residues. Full variable domain (remainder filled in from reference TRBV2 and TRBJ1-1): EPEVTQTPSHQVTQMGQEVILRCVPISNHLYFYWYRQILGQKVEFLVSFYNNEISEKSEIFDDQFSVERPDGSNFTLKIRSTKLEDSAMYFCASRQDRGSEAFFGQGTRLTVV.

The rearrangement uses TRBV6-6 and TRBJ2-7, with 10 bases that match TRBD2. The CDR3 consists of 15 residues. The V and J ends lost 2 bases and 5 bases, in that order; junction bases with no gene match: 6. Per germline, CDR1 MNHNY and CDR2 SVGAGI (reference sequence). The CDR3 bases are TGTGCCAGCAGTTACGGGCTAGCGGGAGTGCACGAGCAGTACTTC. It translates to CASSYGLAGVHEQYF.

The gene calls are TRBV6-1 and TRBJ2-3, with D uncertain. This CDR3 comprises 14 residues. The V gene lost 4 bases and the J gene lost 2 bases, with 10 bases spanning the gap. Germline lookup yields CDR1 MNHNS and CDR2 SASEGT. This chain's CDR3 is CASSVDTTTDTQYF. CDR3 coding DNA: TGTGCCAGCAGTGTCGACACAACCACAGATACGCAGTATTTT.

The chain carries TRBV7-8 and TRBJ1-4; possibly TRBD1 for D (6 bases). Germline V gene sequence: CDR1 SGHVS, CDR2 FQNEAQ. V lost 1 base, J lost 8 bases, and 14 bases lay in between. This CDR3 spans 15 amino acids. Here the CDR3 reads CASSLEGTSWEKLFF. DNA for the CDR3: TGTGCCAGCAGCTTAGAAGGGACATCTTGGGAAAAACTGTTTTTT.

V usage is TRBV7-9 and J usage is TRBJ2-3; TRBD1 or TRBD2 may be the D gene (6 bases each). Deletions cut 2 bases from V and 3 bases from J, with 12 bases between. This CDR3 has 15 residues. In germline, CDR1 is SEHNR, CDR2 FQNEAQ (reference sequence). In DNA form, the CDR3 reads TGTGCCAGCAGCTTAACGAGGGGGAGGACAGATACGCAGTATTTT. The encoded protein is CASSLTRGRTDTQYF.

The chain is built from TRBV7-3 and TRBJ2-7; the D call may be TRBD1 or TRBD2 (5 bases each). Trimming took off 8 bases at V and 0 bases at J, with 17 bases between the two ends. This CDR3 has 15 residues. Germline assignment: CDR1 SGHTA and CDR2 FQGTGA. This CDR3 reads CASEGPWRASYEQYF. Written as DNA, the CDR3 is TGTGCCAGCGAGGGGCCTTGGCGCGCCTCCTACGAGCAGTACTTC.

A single count supports this clone. V is TRBV13 and J is TRBJ2-7, with D possibly matching TRBD1 (6 bases). CDR3 size: 14 residues. The germline CDR1 and CDR2 sequences are PRHDT and FYEKMQ (reference sequence). Between the trimmed V and J ends, which lost 2 bases and 0 bases, there was a span of 8 bases. The CDR3 spells CASSLPGASYEQYF. The CDR3 region has the DNA TGTGCCAGCAGCTTACCAGGGGCCTCCTACGAGCAGTACTTC.

A few counts support this clone. V gene TRBV11-2 combines with J gene TRBJ1-4; D is possibly TRBD1 (5 bases). This CDR3 has 15 amino acids. Germline CDR1 reads SGHAT; CDR2 reads FQNNGV. V lost 2 bases, J lost 3 bases, and 10 bases lay in between. CDR3 nucleotide sequence: TGTGCCAGCAGCTTAAATCAGGGTTCTAATGAAAAACTGTTTTTT. Protein sequence: CASSLNQGSNEKLFF.

The CDR3 sequence is CASSQGAGGPRNEQYF. The CDR3 DNA is TGCGCCAGCAGCCAAGGCGCGGGAGGACCGAGGAACGAGCAGTACTTC. This chain uses TRBV4-1 with TRBJ2-7, with 8 bases fitting TRBD2. The germline V gene has CDR1 MGHRA and CDR2 YSYEKL. The V segment lost 1 base and the J segment 5 bases; nucleotides outside the gene matches: 10. The CDR3 has 16 residues.

V gene TRBV2 combines with J gene TRBJ2-1; D is ambiguous. CDR3 length equals 14 residues. The germline V gene encodes CDR1 SNHLY and CDR2 FYNNEI. The V end lost 0 bases, the J end lost 4 bases, and 7 bases lay between the germline ends. The CDR3 DNA reads TGTGCCAGCAGTGAAGCTGCAGCTTACAATGAGCAGTTCTTC. Translated: CASSEAAAYNEQFF.

Written as DNA, the CDR3 is TGTGCCAGCAGTGGTAGCGGGAACCCCTACGAGCAGTACTTC. This encodes CASSGSGNPYEQYF. The rearrangement uses TRBV2 and TRBJ2-5; 8 bases align to TRBD2. The end of the DNA fits TRBJ2-7 better, so the J call may be wrong. The CDR3 is 14 residues long. Germline loops: CDR1 SNHLY, CDR2 FYNNEI.

CDR3: CASSPRTSGQETQYF. For the CDR3, the DNA is TGCGCCAGCAGCCCACGGACTAGCGGCCAAGAGACCCAGTACTTC. The chain recombines TRBV5-1 with TRBJ2-5; 10 bases align to TRBD2. CDR3 length: 15 residues. Germline CDR1 SGHRS, CDR2 YFSETQ. Unmatched junction bases numbered 4, after V lost 4 bases and J lost 1 base. Full variable domain (remainder filled in from reference TRBV5-1 and TRBJ2-5): KAGVTQTPRYLIKTRGQQVTLSCSPISGHRSVSWYQQTPGQGLQFLFEYFSETQRNKGNFPGRFSGRQFSNSRSEMNVSTLELGDSALYLCASSPRTSGQETQYFGPGTRLLVL.